This paragraph reports one T cell receptor (beta chain). Antigen unknown. TCRdb reprocessed the reads with MiXCR, giving one entry per CDR3 protein. The sample lists about 440,000 distinct CDR3 sequences; roughly 30% were seen once. These data come from a study of T cell repertoires in cytomegalovirus infection. The CDR3 spans 16 residues. V shed 0 bases and J shed 3 bases, with 14 bases lying between them. Germline assignment: CDR1 SNHLY and CDR2 FYNNEI. Study-level results: CMV-specific HLA-C-restricted TCR beta clonotypes dominated the ex vivo response.

The clonotype originates from a human donor in good health (CMV status not recorded). Some clones in this sample may be carry-over from other donors' samples. Material: PBMCs. The chain joins TRBV2 to TRBJ1-1, with D possibly TRBD1 on 6 matching bases. CDR3: CASSEAQGNVDTEAFF. CDR3 DNA sequence: TGTGCCAGCAGTGAAGCCCAGGGGAATGTGGACACTGAAGCTTTCTTT.